One and the same sample provided the 6 T cell receptor beta chains below, sequenced in a study of blood T cells in healthy people across ages. For the second PCR, which ran for roughly 6 to 12 cycles, a sample-barcoded 5' primer and a J-beta primer mix were used. TCRdb redid the calling of the 5' RACE reads with MiXCR, one entry per CDR3 protein. The repertoire holds around 800,000 distinct CDR3 sequences, with 25% to 30% as singletons. These data also formed part of another study, on T cells of mothers and their children.

The sample taken for sequencing was blood. These receptors were collected from a boy aged 5-17 years in good health.

The genes are TRBV7-2 and TRBJ2-3, with D perhaps matching TRBD2 (5 bases). Germline V gene data show CDR1 as SGHTA and CDR2 as FQGNSA. V was cut by 5 bases and J by 4 bases, with 19 bases left in between. This CDR3 has 16 amino acids. Written as DNA, the CDR3 is TGTGCCAGCAGCCAACAAGCGGACTCGAGGGCAGATACGCAGTATTTT. It encodes CASSQQADSRADTQYF. Looking up the rest from reference TRBV7-2 and TRBJ2-3 gives the full variable domain: GAGVSQSPSNKVTEKGKDVELRCDPISGHTALYWYRQSLGQGLEFLIYFQGNSAPDKSGLPSDRFSAERTGGSVSTLTIQRTQQEDSAVYLCASSQQADSRADTQYFGPGTRLTVL.

This sequence joins TRBV11-1 and TRBJ2-2, with TRBD2 matching 8 bases. The ends lost 3 bases at V and 2 bases at J; junction bases unmatched: 2. The CDR3 is made up of 15 amino acids. From germline, CDR1 is SGHAT and CDR2 FQDESV (reference sequence). The CDR3 DNA sequence: TGTGCCAGCAGCTTCGGACTAGCCAACACCGGGGAGCTGTTTTTT. Its translation is CASSFGLANTGELFF.

The rearrangement links TRBV7-9 to TRBJ2-7; 10 bases are shared with TRBD1. With V trimmed by 5 bases and J by 4 bases, 11 bases remained unmatched. CDR1 is SEHNR, CDR2 FQNEAQ, per germline (reference sequence). The CDR3 consists of 16 residues. This CDR3 reads CASSPAGTGDAYEQYF. For the CDR3, the DNA is TGTGCCAGCAGCCCCGCCGGGACAGGGGATGCTTACGAGCAGTACTTC.

This rearrangement joins TRBV7-9 to TRBJ2-3, with 14 bases that match TRBD2. Germline values: CDR1 SEHNR, CDR2 FQNEAQ (reference sequence). Trimming took 5 bases from V and 2 from J; bases not matched to a gene: 9. The CDR3 contains 18 residues. The CDR3 nucleotides are TGTGCCAGCAGCCTGACGGGGACTAGCGGGGGTTCCACAGATACGCAGTATTTT. This translates into CASSLTGTSGGSTDTQYF.

In its sample, this clonotype was seen a few times. The gene calls are TRBV6-1 and TRBJ2-4; D is possibly TRBD2 (6 bases). CDR3 length equals 15 residues. Trimming cost V 2 bases and J 7 bases, with 15 bases left between them. Per the germline V gene, CDR1 is MNHNS and CDR2 is SASEGT. The CDR3 spells CASSESEGYRNIQYF. CDR3 bases: TGTGCCAGCAGTGAATCGGAGGGTTATAGGAACATTCAGTACTTC.

V and J are TRBV12-3 or TRBV12-4 and TRBJ1-3; D is unclear. CDR3 length equals 14 residues. V was pared by 5 bases and J by 1 base, with 9 bases between. The CDR3 loop reads CASSVRESGNTIYF. The CDR3 DNA reads as TGTGCCAGCAGTGTCCGGGAATCTGGAAACACCATATATTTT.